The TCR beta chain under discussion was sequenced for a study of cytomegalovirus exposure and HLA in healthy donors (dated by TCRdb to 2016 to 2017). Study-level background: An earlier analysis of approximately 640 of the donors reported roughly 270 Gb of sequence data and 117 million unique TCR beta sequences from some 180 million T cells. Across roughly 420 genotyped donors of the cohort, an average of roughly 200,000 unique TCR beta nucleotide sequences per donor were sequenced, and around 19% of those sequences were non-productive. Four to six DR-DQ haplotypes were handled as single units for association and clustering, since linkage in the cohort was strong. A later analysis re-examined previously published TCR beta repertoires from roughly 650 donors and added high-resolution HLA genotyping to investigate patterns of TCR occurrence. Class I and class II HLA loci were covered by the typing at four-digit resolution. The aim of the study was to test whether cataloging public T cell receptors could identify signatures of past pathogen exposure. Using immunosequencing, the study profiled T cell repertoires from roughly 650 subjects and related those repertoires to cytomegalovirus serostatus. A separate validation cohort of 100 to 150 different subjects was used in addition to the 666-subject first cohort. In an earlier analysis of 587 of the donors, high-throughput TCR beta sequencing was used to judge whether each TCR beta V gene segment behaved as functional or pseudogenic. An early release that covered approximately 600 HLA-typed donors contained about 300 gigabases of sequencing data and tens of millions of unique TCR sequences. In the later analysis, no new phenotypic data were used to find candidate immune exposures; instead, reliance was placed on TCR beta sequences and their occurrence across donors. High-throughput TCR immunosequencing, statistical association of individual TCRs with disease status, and machine learning were combined to predict cytomegalovirus infection status. Every discovery cohort repertoire had been produced on one sequencing platform. A later genetic analysis used genome-wide SNP genotypes for about 60% of the roughly 670 donors, treating that subset as a discovery cohort. Of the roughly 430 genotyped donors, 65% to 90% fell in the genetic ancestry cluster associated with self-reported Caucasian donors. Alongside the repertoire data, information on donor age, sex, ethnicity and CMV serostatus was compiled. Typing coverage differed by locus: A, B, C, DRB1 and DQB1 were typed in roughly 620-630 donors, DQA1 in approximately 520, DPA1 in over 600, and DPB1 in approximately 450.

Study-level results and caveats: Strong co-occurrence of HLA alleles, especially DR and DQ, made assigning TCR associations to individual alleles difficult. A further reported finding was that TCR beta sequences accurately predicted the HLA-A and HLA-B alleles for most subjects in the first cohort. In a later analysis, most CMV-associated TCR beta chains were found to appear HLA-restricted, with HLA associations seemingly driven largely by CMV exposure. Sequencing depth was assumed to be roughly uniform across donors in the presence/absence analyses, though that assumption may not hold. A total of 150 to 200 TCR beta chains were listed by the study as associated with cytomegalovirus. A later analysis found that HLA-associated TCR beta chains were more clonally expanded and had lower generation probabilities than equally common non-associated chains. While some public TCRs were present in many individuals, most TCR sequences turned up only very rarely across donors. Compared with the 666-donor mean, donors in an Asian-associated ancestry cluster had fewer N-insertions in productive TCRs, according to a later genetic analysis. In a later analysis, around 17,000 TCR beta sequences were associated with specific HLA alleles at a false discovery rate of 0.05. The 87-base-pair reads could not distinguish some IMGT-functional V segments, including TRBV6-2 and TRBV6-3, so those segments were excluded. Seventeen rarely observed V segments, including chromosome 9 orphons, were excluded from the earlier analysis of just under 600 of the donors because counts were too low. A group of highly shared sequence variants was considered likely to be a technical artifact of the sequencing pipeline. The classifier was reported to diagnose cytomegalovirus status with high specificity and sensitivity in both the original cohort and the validation cohort. CMV serostatus was the only immune exposure information available for the cohort. In a later analysis, the rate of TCR association differed among HLA loci, with DRB1 alleles having the most associated TCRs and HLA-C alleles having the fewest. HLA typing was unavailable for some donors at each locus, so association tests used only the typed subset. In an earlier analysis of about 540 of the donors, most TCR beta V segments were observed in productive rearrangements about 90% or about 30% of the time, broadly matching IMGT annotations. The authors suggested that the approach could potentially be generalized to other disease states and immunological phenotypes. A later analysis reported that several top co-occurrence clusters appeared linked to parvovirus B19, influenza, CMV and Epstein-Barr virus. V-gene and J-gene trimming of TCR beta chains was associated with a missense DCLRE1C variant in a later genetic analysis, and the association was replicated in an independent cohort. This cohort had only TCR beta chains sequenced, and the lack of alpha or paired-chain data limited which features could be detected. Linkage disequilibrium might explain the correlated functional status among segregating V segments, but an unknown experimental factor could not be excluded. Three of the identified cytomegalovirus-associated TCR beta chains were confirmed in vitro to be specific for cytomegalovirus antigens.

The cohort was made up of approximately 700 healthy bone marrow donors. At the time of sampling, all cohort members were nominally healthy, though unrecorded immune exposures were likely present. The donor was CMV seronegative and was included in the group of several hundred seronegative cohort members. A peripheral blood sample was collected from each donor, and TCR beta sequencing was performed on peripheral blood mononuclear cells. The Qiagen DNeasy Blood Extraction Kit was used to extract genomic DNA from the blood cell samples. CDR1 SGHNT and CDR2 YENEEA are derived from the germline V gene. The CDR3 runs 18 amino acids, cysteine and phenylalanine included. Left in the record is the CDR3 DNA by itself, 54 bases read in frame from the first base. Trimming takes 4 bases off V and 7 bases off J; junction bases not matched to a gene: 18. Library creation used the immunoSEQ multiplex PCR assay. The multiplex PCR relied on a mix of 60 forward primers for TCR Vbeta segments and 13 reverse primers for TCR Jbeta segments. The CDR3 region of rearranged TCR beta genes was amplified from genomic DNA with a multiplex PCR assay. The amplified TCR beta libraries were sequenced on the Illumina HiSeq System as 87-base-pair reads. The original pipeline was this. A later analysis tallied 80 million to 95 million unique TCR beta chains across the approximately 670 repertoires, and approximately 11 million of those chains were shared by two or more donors. Raw reads were error-corrected and collapsed into unique sequences with a nearest-neighbor algorithm that merged closely related sequences to remove PCR and sequencing errors. To assign V, D and J gene segments, CDR3 sequences were aligned to IMGT reference sequences. Each retained sequence needed at least a six-nucleotide match to both a V gene segment and a J gene segment. A rearrangement counted as productive if the CDR3 had no stop codons and remained in frame with V and J, and every other rearrangement counted as non-productive. Following IMGT convention, CDR3 was defined as the stretch from the second conserved V-encoded cysteine up to the conserved J-encoded phenylalanine. The earlier analysis of roughly 590 of the donors excluded sequences that lacked an unambiguous match to a single V gene segment. An earlier analysis of approximately 590 of the donors classified V segments as functional when productive rearrangements were above 56.7% and as segregating when the standard deviation between donors was above 5%. A statistical classification framework was built for diagnosing cytomegalovirus status from the catalog of TCR beta chain sequences. V and J gene assignment, in a later analysis, came from comparing TCR nucleotide sequences with IMGT/GENE-DB human TR gene sequences. A later analysis assigned CDR3 sequences and most-parsimonious VDJ recombination scenarios with the TCRdist pipeline. In a later analysis, every TCR beta chain was defined by the combination of its CDR3 amino acid sequence and its V-gene family, and reads without a unique V-gene family were dropped. In a later analysis, some 600 highly shared, low-generation-probability nucleotide sequences were removed to address suspected cross-contamination and a sequencing artifact. A later analysis calculated a clonal expansion index for each public chain from normalized within-repertoire ranks of inferred template counts. In a later analysis, generation probabilities were computed using a VDJ recombination model fitted to out-of-frame rearrangements, and the results were checked against IGoR. In a later analysis, hypergeometric tests were used to score TCR-TCR, TCR-HLA and TCR-CMV co-occurrence, with a repertoire-size bias correction applied to TCR pairs. To estimate false discovery rates, a later analysis permuted the HLA or CMV assignments 20 times. In a later analysis, co-occurring TCRs were grouped using DBSCAN, with TCRdist sequence similarity added in when clustering inside HLA-allele-positive subsets. Repertoires with fewer than 30,000 or more than 120,000 public chains were left out of co-occurrence clustering, as were four to six repertoires with anomalous nucleotide sharing. Not all clones reach the TCRdb copy of this immuneACCESS table, which keeps in-frame sequences only. Checked studies attribute under half of the gap to unresolved V genes and leave the rest unexplained. The DNA gave D and trimming, while V, J and clone size come from that table. The sample yields a few hundred thousand clones; roughly 70% were counted once. Of the sample, 2% to 2.5% falls within the top ten clones.

In regard to this clone: There is no known antigen for this receptor. No much larger clonotype is one base removed from it; base qualities were not supplied.

The sequenced sample consisted of PBMCs. This TCR came from a female donor in good health and CMV-seronegative. The chain links TRBV11-3 with TRBJ2-2; 7 bases in between match TRBD1. CDR3 region: CASSSPTPRQGPGGELFF. The DNA reads TGTGCCAGCAGCTCCCCAACCCCTCGACAGGGTCCAGGCGGGGAGCTGTTTTTT.